Below, 18 T cell receptor beta chains from the same sample are listed, as sequenced in a study of OX40 agonist ivuxolimab in advanced cancers. Method: immunoSEQ multiplex PCR; TCRdb's copy keeps in-frame clones and lacks some. Counted here are more than 45,000 clones, about four fifths occurring once; the ten biggest clones make up around 4.6%. The material sequenced was CD4+ or CD8+ T cells sorted from blood, taken in a trial of the OX40 agonist ivuxolimab. The origin of the receptors is an adult with an advanced solid tumor such as melanoma, head and neck, liver or kidney cancer.

A few counts support this clone. The chain carries TRBV6-1 and TRBJ1-2, with a possible D match to TRBD1 (6 bases). The CDR3 covers 15 residues. Looked up from germline, CDR1 is MNHNS and CDR2 is SASEGT. V gave up 8 bases and J gave up 8 bases, with 24 bases separating them. The CDR3 here is CASGPRGAGEDGYTF. CDR3 DNA sequence: TGTGCCAGCGGTCCACGGGGGGCAGGGGAGGACGGCTACACCTTC.

The gene calls are TRBV7-9 and TRBJ1-5; D gene ambiguous. CDR1 and CDR2 (germline): SEHNR, FQNEAQ (reference sequence). The CDR3 runs to 12 residues. Trimming removed 11 bases from V and 2 bases from J, with 10 bases in between. For the CDR3, the DNA is TGTGCCGCGGGTGGGGGCAATCAGCCCCAGCATTTT. This codes for CAAGGGNQPQHF.

This clone came up once. This rearrangement joins TRBV29-1 to TRBJ2-3; D not certain. The CDR3 spans 13 residues. Germline CDR1 SQVTM, CDR2 ANQGSEA. V gave up 1 base and J gave up 4 bases, with 9 bases separating them. CDR3 nucleotides: TGCAGCGTTGAAGCCCGGGCAGCAGATACGCAGTATTTT. The encoded protein is CSVEARAADTQYF.

This clone was seen only a few times. The chain is built from TRBV27 and TRBJ2-7; no clear D gene. Between the trimmed V and J ends, which lost 5 bases and 6 bases, there was a span of 14 bases. Germline V CDR1 and CDR2: MNHEY, SMNVEV (reference sequence). This CDR3 contains 13 residues. The CDR3 is CASSPNPLGEQYF. CDR3 sequence (DNA): TGTGCCAGCAGTCCGAACCCCCTTGGCGAGCAGTACTTC.

The CDR3 DNA follows: TGTGCCAGCAGCAAACAGGCTAGCAATCAGCCCCAGCATTTT. This translates into CASSKQASNQPQHF. The chain joins TRBV21-1 to TRBJ1-5; the table's D call of TRBD1 was not tested on the DNA. TRBV21-1 constitutes a pseudogene. CDR3 length equals 14 residues.

The V and J genes are TRBV6-1 and TRBJ1-5; D is uncertain. Germline-derived CDR1 and CDR2 are MNHNS and SASEGT. V was cut by 1 base and J by 11 bases, with 12 bases left in between. This CDR3 comprises 13 residues. In nucleotides, the CDR3 is TGTGCCAGCAGTGAAGTGGTAGGGTGGGCCCAGCATTTT. It yields the protein CASSEVVGWAQHF.

The CDR3 sequence: CASSPAGTYEQYF. The CDR3, as DNA: TGTGCCAGCAGCCCTGCCGGTACCTACGAGCAGTACTTC. V gene TRBV6-5 combines with J gene TRBJ2-7; D is undetermined. This CDR3 is 13 amino acids long. Germline CDR1 MNHEY, CDR2 SVGAGI. V lost 6 bases to trimming and J lost 2 bases, with 11 bases between them.

In DNA, the CDR3 is TGTGCCAGCAGTGCCCTCGGGGGTAATCGTGGAAACACCATATATTTT. As protein: CASSALGGNRGNTIYF. This chain joins TRBV2 and TRBJ1-3; tentatively, D is TRBD1 (5 bases). V lost 4 bases, J lost 3 bases, and 16 bases lay in between. Germline V lookup: CDR1 SNHLY, CDR2 FYNNEI. The CDR3 has 16 residues.

The chain uses TRBV7-9 and TRBJ2-3, with D tentatively TRBD2 (5 bases). The CDR3 has 15 amino acids. The ends were cut back, 11 bases at V and 0 bases at J, with 18 bases in the middle. Germline CDR1 is SEHNR and CDR2 is FQNEAQ (reference sequence). The CDR3 sequence: CAFMDLRLSTDTQYF. For the CDR3, the DNA is TGTGCCTTCATGGATCTAAGACTAAGCACAGATACGCAGTATTTT.

The J gene is TRBJ2-1, the V gene TRBV11-3; no definite D call. V dropped 3 bases and J dropped 5 bases, with 14 bases sitting between them. This CDR3 is built from 15 residues. Germline V gene data show CDR1 as SGHNT and CDR2 as YENEEA. CDR3: CASSFMGSNDNEQFF. CDR3 in DNA: TGTGCCAGCAGCTTTATGGGGTCTAACGACAATGAGCAGTTCTTC. Full variable domain (remainder filled in from reference TRBV11-3 and TRBJ2-1): EAGVVQSPRYKIIEKKQPVAFWCNPISGHNTLYWYLQNLGQGPELLIRYENEEAVDDSQLPKDRFSAERLKGVDSTLKIQPAELGDSAVYLCASSFMGSNDNEQFFGPGTRLTVL.

The genes are TRBV10-3 and TRBJ2-1; TRBD2 matches 10 bases. With V trimmed by 8 bases and J by 4 bases, 11 bases remained unmatched. Germline values: CDR1 ENHRY, CDR2 SYGVKD. The CDR3 runs 16 residues. CDR3 in amino acids: CAIGGTSGISYNEQFF. The CDR3 DNA follows: TGTGCCATCGGAGGTACTAGCGGGATCTCGTACAATGAGCAGTTCTTC.

The V gene is TRBV7-2, the J gene TRBJ1-1, with a possible D match to TRBD1 (6 bases). The V end lost 6 bases, the J end lost 8 bases, and 25 bases lay between the germline ends. Germline loops: CDR1 SGHTA, CDR2 FQGNSA. The CDR3 covers 16 residues. The CDR3 loop reads CASSSTGPPPGSEAFF. For the CDR3, the DNA is TGTGCCAGCAGTTCAACAGGGCCACCTCCGGGGTCGGAAGCTTTCTTT.

There are a few counts of this clone. The chain carries TRBV5-4 and TRBJ2-7; D is ambiguous. The CDR3 extends over 11 amino acids. Trimming removed 0 bases from V and 4 bases from J, with 2 bases in between. Germline values: CDR1 SGHNT, CDR2 YYREEE (reference sequence). The CDR3 region is CASSLGYEQYF. CDR3 DNA: TGTGCCAGCAGCTTGGGGTACGAGCAGTACTTC.

The chain combines TRBV7-9 with TRBJ2-1; either TRBD1 or TRBD2 may supply D (5 bases each). Trimming removed 3 bases from V and 10 bases from J, with 25 bases in between. In germline, CDR1 is SEHNR, CDR2 FQNEAQ (reference sequence). The CDR3 has 17 residues. CDR3 DNA: TGTGCCAGCAGCTTTCACTCCCCGGGACCCCTCGTTAACGAGCAGTTCTTC. Its protein is CASSFHSPGPLVNEQFF.

J is TRBJ2-1 and V is TRBV15; D is uncertain. Germline CDR1 LNHNV, CDR2 YYDKDF (reference sequence). There are 13 residues in the CDR3. V was cut by 1 base and J by 8 bases, with 9 bases left in between. The CDR3 nucleotides are TGTGCCACCAGCAGAGTTCAGACGGATGAGCAGTTCTTC. This gives the protein CATSRVQTDEQFF.

This rearrangement joins TRBV7-8 to TRBJ2-7; TRBD2 matches 12 bases. The V gene's germline CDR1 is SGHVS and CDR2 FQNEAQ. Trimming removed 1 base from V and 3 bases from J; junction bases left unmatched: 7. The CDR3 has 17 residues. The CDR3 loop reads CASSLGSGLAGFYEQYF. CDR3 nucleotide sequence: TGTGCCAGCAGCTTAGGGTCCGGACTAGCGGGATTCTACGAGCAGTACTTC.

This rearrangement joins TRBV4-3 to TRBJ1-2, with D unresolved. Germline assignment: CDR1 LGHNA and CDR2 YSLEER. V lost 0 bases and J 4 bases, leaving 12 bases between the germline ends. This CDR3 comprises 15 residues. The CDR3: CASSQDANGRYGYTF. The DNA for the CDR3 is TGCGCCAGCAGCCAAGATGCAAACGGACGCTATGGCTACACCTTC.

The chain uses TRBV10-2 and TRBJ1-6; no clear D. Trimming left V 3 bases short and J 7 bases short, with 7 bases between. The CDR3 contains 13 residues. CDR1 and CDR2 (germline): WSHSY, SAAADI. CDR3 in amino acids: CASSEDRNSPLHF. The CDR3 DNA sequence: TGCGCCAGCAGTGAAGACCGAAATTCACCCCTCCACTTT.